Following are 23 T cell receptor beta chains from one sample sequenced in a study of vaccination and CD4 T cells after COVID-19. The Oncomine TCR Beta short-read assay was what sequenced the DNA obtained from cultured CD4+ T cells. MiXCR was run by TCRdb on the PCR reads, yielding one entry per CDR3 protein. The sample has over 10,000 distinct CDR3 sequences; about 40% are singletons. Specified treatment: roughly 11-day PBMC culture with coronavirus spike peptide pools or control peptides (ViraFEST assay). No antigen is known for these receptors. The sequencing used CD4+ T cells from blood, cultured in vitro, collected after SARS-CoV-2 vaccination. The receptor source for this set is a human donor who had recovered from COVID-19.

The rearrangement uses TRBV18 and TRBJ1-2, with 7 positions matching TRBD1. V shed 5 bases and J 6 bases; nucleotides not matched to a gene: 21. The CDR3 is 18 amino acids. CDR1 and CDR2 from the germline V gene are KGHSH and LQKENI. This CDR3 reads CASSSFAQLGGGRDGYTF. DNA of the CDR3: TGTGCCAGCTCATCTTTTGCACAGTTAGGGGGCGGAAGAGATGGCTACACCTTC.

The chain employs TRBV29-1 and TRBJ2-5, with a weak D call TRBD2 (7 bases). Germline V gene lookup returns CDR1 SQVTM and CDR2 ANQGSEA. The length of the CDR3 is 13 residues. Trimming pared 7 bases from V and 1 base from J, leaving 13 bases between. Here the CDR3 DNA reads TGCAGCGCCGAAGGGGGGGGCCAAGAGACCCAGTACTTC. Its protein product is CSAEGGGQETQYF.

This clonotype has a handful of counts. The chain carries TRBV6-2 or TRBV6-3 and TRBJ1-5; D gene unclear. V gave up 6 bases and J gave up 9 bases, with 12 bases separating them. The CDR3 is 12 residues long. Germline V CDR1 and CDR2: MNHEY, SVGEGT. Here the CDR3 reads CASSPRGRPQHF. CDR3 sequence (DNA): TGTGCCAGCAGCCCACGCGGTCGGCCCCAGCATTTT.

The gene calls are TRBV27 and TRBJ2-1, with 10 bases identical to TRBD2. Germline loops: CDR1 MNHEY, CDR2 SMNVEV (reference sequence). After removal of 5 bases from V and 14 bases from J, the junction contained 9 bases not matched to a gene. The CDR3 has 13 residues. The CDR3 DNA is TGTGCCAGCAGTACTAGCGGGGTACGGGAGGAGTTCTTC. As protein: CASSTSGVREEFF.

The chain carries TRBV27 and TRBJ2-3; 13 nucleotides agree with TRBD2. This CDR3 region has 17 residues. Germline trimming cut 2 bases from V and 4 bases from J; bases unmatched to any gene: 6. From germline, CDR1 is MNHEY and CDR2 SMNVEV (reference sequence). CDR3 nucleotide sequence: TGTGCCAGCAGTTTAAGAATTACTAGCGGGAGGGCAGATACGCAGTATTTT. Encoded protein: CASSLRITSGRADTQYF.

Remarks on this clonotype: Sequence at one end of the junction differs from germline and may be a read error. This chain joins TRBV19 and TRBJ1-5; 9 bases fit TRBD1. Germline V CDR1 and CDR2: LNHDA, SQIVND (reference sequence). The CDR3 is 17 residues long. The CDR3 reads CVSSIFPDRGGNQPQHF. Written as DNA, the CDR3 is TGTGTCAGTAGTATATTCCCGGACAGGGGCGGCAATCAGCCCCAGCATTTT.

This rearrangement joins TRBV20-1 to TRBJ1-1; unclear D gene. V was pared by 6 bases and J by 4 bases, with 12 bases between. This CDR3 is 12 amino acids long. Germline V gene sequence: CDR1 DFQATT, CDR2 SNEGSKA (reference sequence). DNA of the CDR3: TGCAGTGCCTCGCCAGCGGGCACTGAAGCTTTCTTT. This gives the protein CSASPAGTEAFF.

V gene TRBV7-2 combines with J gene TRBJ1-3; TRBD1 aligns across 7 bases. The CDR3 totals 16 residues. With V trimmed by 4 bases and J by 4 bases, 10 bases remained unmatched. Germline CDR1 reads SGHTA; CDR2 reads FQGNSA. CDR3 DNA sequence: TGTGCCAGCAGCTCTACAGGGGTTACTTCCGGAAACACCATATATTTT. Protein sequence: CASSSTGVTSGNTIYF.

In its sample, this clonotype was seen a few times. The CDR3 protein is CASSPSRGPNSPLHF. Written as DNA, the CDR3 is TGTGCCAGCAGTCCCTCCAGGGGACCCAATTCACCCCTCCACTTT. This rearrangement joins TRBV6-4 to TRBJ1-6; possibly TRBD1 for D (6 bases). Germline assignment: CDR1 MRHNA and CDR2 SNTAGT. V gave up 5 bases and J gave up 7 bases, with 15 bases separating them. This CDR3 has 15 residues.

The rearrangement uses TRBV27 and TRBJ1-2; no clear D. This CDR3 is 14 amino acids long. Trimming shortened V by 6 bases and J by 2 bases, and 13 bases separated the two germline ends. CDR1 and CDR2 from the germline V gene are MNHEY and SMNVEV (reference sequence). In DNA, the CDR3 is TGTGCCAGCAGGCCAGGCGGGGTGAACTATGGCTACACCTTC. This sequence encodes CASRPGGVNYGYTF.

This clonotype was detected only a few times. J is TRBJ1-2 and V is TRBV27; D perhaps matches TRBD1 (6 bases). Per germline, CDR1 MNHEY and CDR2 SMNVEV (reference sequence). The germline V and J ends were trimmed by 6 bases and 5 bases, with 10 bases remaining between them. CDR3 length: 12 residues. The CDR3, as DNA: TGTGCCAGCAGGACAGGAAAATATGGCTACACCTTC. Encoded protein: CASRTGKYGYTF.

This clonotype was seen only a few times. This sequence joins TRBV25-1 and TRBJ1-6, with TRBD1 identical over 8 bases. The germline gives CDR1 MGHDK, CDR2 SYGVNS. The V and J ends lost 4 bases and 10 bases, in that order; junction bases with no gene match: 9. CDR3 length equals 15 residues. CDR3 DNA sequence: TGTGCCAGCAGTGGCCCGGACAGGGTCAGGTCACCCCTCCACTTT. The encoded protein is CASSGPDRVRSPLHF.

This clonotype was picked up one time. The chain carries TRBV3-1 and TRBJ1-1; 11 bases are shared with TRBD1. The CDR3 sequence is 14 residues long. In germline, CDR1 is LGHDT, CDR2 YNNKEL (reference sequence). With 3 bases clipped from V and 4 bases from J, the junction kept 1 base outside the gene matches. The CDR3 coding sequence is TGTGCCAGCAGCCAGGGGACAGGGGGCACTGAAGCTTTCTTT. This encodes CASSQGTGGTEAFF.

This chain links TRBV11-3 with TRBJ2-7, with 9 bases matching TRBD1. The CDR3 sequence is 14 residues long. CDR1 is SGHNT and CDR2 is YENEEA in the germline V gene. V gave up 5 bases and J gave up 5 bases; unmatched junction bases: 7. CDR3 DNA sequence: TGTGCCAGCAGCCCCGGGACAGGGAGCGACGAGCAGTACTTC. Translating gives CASSPGTGSDEQYF.

The sample holds a few counts of this clonotype. The chain carries TRBV5-1 and TRBJ1-2; no reliable D call. The ends were cut back, 0 bases at V and 5 bases at J, with 11 bases in the middle. Germline lookup yields CDR1 SGHRS and CDR2 YFSETQ. CDR3 length equals 14 residues. The CDR3 DNA is TGCGCCAGCAGCTTGGCCATCGGCACTTATGGCTACACCTTC. Its protein product is CASSLAIGTYGYTF. Full variable domain (rest looked up from reference TRBV5-1 and TRBJ1-2): KAGVTQTPRYLIKTRGQQVTLSCSPISGHRSVSWYQQTPGQGLQFLFEYFSETQRNKGNFPGRFSGRQFSNSRSEMNVSTLELGDSALYLCASSLAIGTYGYTFGSGTRLTVV.

The rearrangement links TRBV11-3 to TRBJ2-2; unclear D gene. V lost 5 bases to trimming and J lost 5 bases, with 9 bases between them. There are 13 residues in the CDR3. The germline CDR1 and CDR2 sequences are SGHNT and YENEEA. The CDR3 sequence is CASSPPRTGELFF. The CDR3 DNA reads TGTGCCAGCAGCCCTCCAAGGACCGGGGAGCTGTTTTTT. Looking up the rest from reference TRBV11-3 and TRBJ2-2 gives the full variable domain: EAGVVQSPRYKIIEKKQPVAFWCNPISGHNTLYWYLQNLGQGPELLIRYENEEAVDDSQLPKDRFSAERLKGVDSTLKIQPAELGDSAVYLCASSPPRTGELFFGEGSRLTVL.

V and J are TRBV27 and TRBJ2-1, with D tentatively TRBD1 (6 bases). In germline, CDR1 is MNHEY, CDR2 SMNVEV (reference sequence). The V end lost 5 bases, the J end lost 3 bases, and 11 bases lay between the germline ends. The CDR3 is made up of 14 amino acids. CDR3 in DNA: TGTGCCAGCAGTGAGAAACAGGGCTACAATGAGCAGTTCTTC. Its protein is CASSEKQGYNEQFF.

J is TRBJ2-2 and V is TRBV19; 10 bases are a match to TRBD2. This CDR3 region has 15 residues. Germline-derived CDR1 and CDR2 are LNHDA and SQIVND (reference sequence). J was trimmed by 6 bases and V by 8 bases; bases with no gene match: 9. The CDR3: CASAQREGTAGELFF. In nucleotides, the CDR3 is TGTGCCAGTGCACAGCGGGAGGGAACCGCCGGGGAGCTGTTTTTT.

The chain couples TRBV20-1 to TRBJ2-1, with 8 bases matching TRBD2. Germline V gene sequence: CDR1 DFQATT, CDR2 SNEGSKA (reference sequence). J was trimmed by 6 bases and V by 1 base; bases with no gene match: 8. CDR3 length equals 15 residues. The CDR3 nucleotides read TGCAGTGCTAGAGGGGGCCGGGGGGGCCCCAATGAGCAGTTCTTC. This translates into CSARGGRGGPNEQFF.

This clonotype was counted between two and nine times. The rearrangement links TRBV7-9 to TRBJ2-7; 8 bases match TRBD2. Germline V gives CDR1 SEHNR, CDR2 FQNEAQ (reference sequence). V dropped 4 bases and J dropped 2; count of bases not matched to a gene: 7. The CDR3 is made up of 15 amino acids. CDR3 loop: CASSSAGTSAYEQYF. DNA for the CDR3: TGTGCCAGCAGCTCCGCCGGGACTAGTGCCTACGAGCAGTACTTC. The entire variable domain, with the rest obtained from reference TRBV7-9 and TRBJ2-7, is as follows: DTGVSQNPRHKITKRGQNVTFRCDPISEHNRLYWYRQTLGQGPEFLTYFQNEAQLEKSRLLSDRFSAERPKGSFSTLEIQRTEQGDSAMYLCASSSAGTSAYEQYFGPGTRLTVT.

The V gene is TRBV24-1, the J gene TRBJ1-1; D is perhaps TRBD1 (5 bases). CDR3 length: 13 residues. Trimming removed 12 bases from V and 4 bases from J, with 17 bases in between. Germline CDR1 KGHDR, CDR2 SFDVKD. CDR3 amino acids: CAPPRGRATEAFF. The CDR3, as DNA: TGTGCCCCCCCCCGGGGCAGGGCCACTGAAGCTTTCTTT.

The J gene is TRBJ2-3, the V gene TRBV7-2, with 8 bases aligning to TRBD1. J was trimmed by 4 bases and V by 5 bases; bases with no gene match: 2. The germline V gene has CDR1 SGHTA and CDR2 FQGNSA. CDR3 length: 13 amino acids. This CDR3 is CASSPGGADTQYF. DNA for the CDR3: TGTGCCAGCAGCCCAGGGGGCGCAGATACGCAGTATTTT. Using reference TRBV7-2 and TRBJ2-3 for the parts outside the CDR3, the full variable domain is GAGVSQSPSNKVTEKGKDVELRCDPISGHTALYWYRQSLGQGLEFLIYFQGNSAPDKSGLPSDRFSAERTGGSVSTLTIQRTQQEDSAVYLCASSPGGADTQYFGPGTRLTVL.

CDR3: CAWSVATNTEAFF. The DNA for the CDR3 is TGTGCCTGGAGTGTAGCAACGAACACTGAAGCTTTCTTT. The chain is built from TRBV30 and TRBJ1-1; no reliable D call. Germline CDR1 is GTSNPN and CDR2 is SVGIG (reference sequence). The CDR3 extends over 13 amino acids. Trimming removed 0 bases from V and 1 base from J, with 6 bases in between. The variable domain in full, completed from reference TRBV30 and TRBJ1-1, reads SQTIHQWPATLVQPVGSPLSLECTVEGTSNPNLYWYRQAAGRGLQLLFYSVGIGQISSEVPQNLSASRPQDRQFILSSKKLLLSDSGFYLCAWSVATNTEAFFGQGTRLTVV.